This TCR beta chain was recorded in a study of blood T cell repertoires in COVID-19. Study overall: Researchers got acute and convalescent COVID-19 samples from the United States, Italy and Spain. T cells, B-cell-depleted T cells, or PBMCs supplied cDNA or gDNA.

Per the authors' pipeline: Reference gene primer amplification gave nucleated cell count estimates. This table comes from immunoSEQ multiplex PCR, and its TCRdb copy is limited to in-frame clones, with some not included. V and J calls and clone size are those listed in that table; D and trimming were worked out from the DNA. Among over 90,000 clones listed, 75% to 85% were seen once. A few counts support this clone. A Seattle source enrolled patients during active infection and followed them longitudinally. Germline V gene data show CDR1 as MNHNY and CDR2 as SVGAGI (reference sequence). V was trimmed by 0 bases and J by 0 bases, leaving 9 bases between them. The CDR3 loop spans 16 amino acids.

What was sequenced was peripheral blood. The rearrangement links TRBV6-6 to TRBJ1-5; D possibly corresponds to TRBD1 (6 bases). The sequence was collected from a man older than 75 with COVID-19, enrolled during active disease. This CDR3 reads CASSYSTGLSNQPQHF. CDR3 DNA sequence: TGTGCCAGCAGTTACTCGACAGGTCTTAGCAATCAGCCCCAGCATTTT.